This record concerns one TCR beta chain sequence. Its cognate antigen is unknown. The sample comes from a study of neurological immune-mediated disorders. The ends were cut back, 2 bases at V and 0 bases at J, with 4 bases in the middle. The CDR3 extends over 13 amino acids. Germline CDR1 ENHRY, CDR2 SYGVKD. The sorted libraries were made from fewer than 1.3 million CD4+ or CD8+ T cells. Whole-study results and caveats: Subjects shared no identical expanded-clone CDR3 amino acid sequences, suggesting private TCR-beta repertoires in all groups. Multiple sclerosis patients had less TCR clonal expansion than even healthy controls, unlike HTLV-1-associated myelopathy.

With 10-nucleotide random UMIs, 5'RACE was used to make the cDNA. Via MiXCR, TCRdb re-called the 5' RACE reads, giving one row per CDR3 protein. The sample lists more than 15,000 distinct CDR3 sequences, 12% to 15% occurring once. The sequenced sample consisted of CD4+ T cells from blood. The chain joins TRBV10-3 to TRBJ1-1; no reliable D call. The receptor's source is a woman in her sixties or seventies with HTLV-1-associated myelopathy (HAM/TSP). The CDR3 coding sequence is TGTGCCATCAGTGAGGGAGTGAACACTGAAGCTTTCTTT. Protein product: CAISEGVNTEAFF.